Shown below are 20 T cell receptor beta chains from a single sample sequenced in a study of blood T cell repertoires in COVID-19. Profiled with immunoSEQ multiplex PCR; TCRdb holds only in-frame clones, not every one. The sample yields under 200,000 clones, roughly 90% seen once. The specimen was peripheral blood. Receptor source: a woman aged 55-69 years with COVID-19, enrolled during active disease.

The chain joins TRBV9 to TRBJ1-1; D may be TRBD1 (5 bases). Trimming stripped 4 bases from V and 4 bases from J, with 11 bases between. CDR1 and CDR2 (germline): SGDLS, YYNGEE. The length of the CDR3 is 13 residues. The CDR3 region has the DNA TGTGCCAGCAGCCCCCGGGGGGTCACTGAAGCTTTCTTT. This encodes CASSPRGVTEAFF.

The V call is TRBV27, the J call TRBJ2-7; maybe TRBD1 (6 bases). CDR1 and CDR2 from the germline V gene are MNHEY and SMNVEV (reference sequence). This CDR3 has 13 residues. The germline V and J ends were trimmed by 2 bases and 4 bases, with 9 bases remaining between them. CDR3 bases: TGTGCCAGCAGTTTAACAGGGCGGTACGAGCAGTACTTC. Protein sequence: CASSLTGRYEQYF.

The chain joins TRBV7-2 to TRBJ2-3; D not resolved. Germline values: CDR1 SGHTA, CDR2 FQGNSA. Trimming stripped 5 bases from V and 2 bases from J, with 11 bases between. This CDR3 is 14 amino acids long. The CDR3 nucleotides read TGTGCCAGCAGCCCCGGTCGGTACACAGATACGCAGTATTTT. It codes for CASSPGRYTDTQYF.

The V gene is TRBV29-1, the J gene TRBJ2-1; 8 bases are a match to TRBD1. Germline CDR1 reads SQVTM; CDR2 reads ANQGSEA. The CDR3 consists of 16 residues. The V gene end was trimmed by 3 bases and the J gene end by 8 bases; junction bases not matched to a gene: 15. The CDR3 is CSVEVGLQGANDEQFF. The CDR3 DNA is TGCAGCGTTGAGGTAGGATTGCAGGGGGCGAACGATGAGCAGTTCTTC.

V usage is TRBV12-5 and J usage is TRBJ2-3; perhaps TRBD2 as D (6 bases). V was shortened by 0 bases and J by 1 base, with 17 bases between the two germline ends. There are 18 residues in the CDR3. Germline V CDR1 and CDR2: LGHNT, FRNRAP. The DNA for the CDR3 is TGTGCTAGTGGTTTGGTTAACGACGGGACTGTCCGCACAGATACGCAGTATTTT. Its protein product is CASGLVNDGTVRTDTQYF.

The chain carries TRBV6-5 and TRBJ2-5, with a possible D match to TRBD1 (6 bases). Trimming pared 6 bases from V and 7 bases from J, leaving 15 bases between. From germline, CDR1 is MNHEY and CDR2 SVGAGI. The CDR3 runs 13 residues. The CDR3 loop reads CASRPTGSGTQYF. DNA for the CDR3: TGTGCCAGCAGGCCGACAGGTTCCGGGACCCAGTACTTC.

The table lists this clone with a count of one. The chain uses TRBV7-3 and TRBJ2-1, with D perhaps matching TRBD2 (6 bases). Germline CDR1 reads SGHTA; CDR2 reads FQGTGA. V gave up 6 bases and J gave up 2 bases, with 14 bases separating them. The CDR3 runs to 15 residues. CDR3 nucleotides: TGTGCCAGCAGAGAGGCGGGATTGGCCTACAATGAGCAGTTCTTC. Its translation: CASREAGLAYNEQFF.

This clone was detected only once. J is TRBJ2-7 and V is TRBV19, with 10 nucleotides matching TRBD1. Per germline, CDR1 LNHDA and CDR2 SQIVND (reference sequence). Unmatched junction bases numbered 6, after V lost 5 bases and J lost 5 bases. The CDR3 spans 14 residues. This CDR3 is CASSLRQGANEQYF. For the CDR3, the DNA is TGTGCCAGTAGTTTACGACAGGGGGCTAACGAGCAGTACTTC.

V and J are TRBV18 and TRBJ1-5; 7 nucleotides match TRBD1. The CDR3 extends over 15 amino acids. V lost 6 bases, J lost 2 bases, and 7 bases stayed unmatched. The V gene's germline CDR1 is KGHSH and CDR2 LQKENI. The CDR3 sequence is CASSPTGVGNQPQHF. The CDR3 coding sequence is TGTGCCAGCTCGCCTACAGGGGTGGGCAATCAGCCCCAGCATTTT.

The chain joins TRBV7-2 to TRBJ2-3; the match to TRBD1 covers 9 bases. V lost 6 bases and J lost 6; bases outside the gene matches: 16. CDR3 length equals 17 residues. Germline CDR1 and CDR2: SGHTA and FQGNSA. DNA of the CDR3: TGTGCCAGCAGGGGTTTCCGGGGGACAGGGAATCCGGATACGCAGTATTTT. This encodes CASRGFRGTGNPDTQYF.

CDR3 region: CASSQVGGSTNEKLFF. The CDR3 DNA sequence: TGTGCCAGCAGCCAAGTCGGCGGGAGCACTAATGAAAAACTGTTTTTT. The chain links TRBV14 to TRBJ1-4; D not resolved. CDR1 and CDR2 from the germline V gene are SGHDN and FVKESK. This CDR3 region has 16 residues. The V end lost 1 base, the J end lost 2 bases, and 11 bases lay between the germline ends.

This clone was recorded once. The gene calls are TRBV5-1 and TRBJ1-6; a weak D match, TRBD1 (6 bases). Trimming left V 7 bases short and J 4 bases short, with 12 bases between. Germline CDR1 SGHRS, CDR2 YFSETQ. This CDR3 has 14 residues. Here the CDR3 DNA reads TGCGCCAGCCGGCACAGGGAGTATAATTCACCCCTCCACTTT. Translating gives CASRHREYNSPLHF.

A single count supports this clone. The gene calls are TRBV4-3 and TRBJ2-7; D perhaps matches TRBD1 (6 bases). The CDR3 has 14 amino acids. Germline CDR1 is LGHNA and CDR2 is YSLEER. The V end lost 4 bases, the J end lost 0 bases, and 10 bases lay between the germline ends. CDR3 in amino acids: CASSRTGSSYEQYF. For the CDR3, the DNA is TGCGCCAGCAGCCGTACAGGGAGCTCCTACGAGCAGTACTTC.

V gene TRBV5-1 combines with J gene TRBJ2-1, with D possibly TRBD1 on 5 matching bases. Germline CDR1 and CDR2: SGHRS and YFSETQ. CDR3 length: 14 residues. Trimming left V 1 base short and J 7 bases short, with 12 bases between. The CDR3 sequence is CASSLKGPENEQFF. The CDR3 coding sequence is TGCGCCAGCAGCTTGAAGGGGCCGGAAAATGAGCAGTTCTTC.

This clone was counted between two and nine times. This rearrangement joins TRBV30 to TRBJ2-7; TRBD1 aligns across 7 bases. Trimming at V came to 1 base and at J to 2 bases, leaving 5 bases not matched to a gene. This CDR3 comprises 14 residues. Germline V gene sequence: CDR1 GTSNPN, CDR2 SVGIG (reference sequence). CDR3 DNA: TGTGCCTGGAGTGCTCCCGGGACAGCCTACGAGCAGTACTTC. Translated, it gives CAWSAPGTAYEQYF.

The V gene is TRBV19, the J gene TRBJ1-2; 8 bases line up with TRBD1. V dropped 5 bases and J dropped 7; count of bases not matched to a gene: 6. The germline CDR1 and CDR2 sequences are LNHDA and SQIVND (reference sequence). The CDR3 contains 13 residues. DNA of the CDR3: TGTGCCAGTAGTCGGCGACAGGGGTCTGGCTACACCTTC. Amino acids: CASSRRQGSGYTF.

On this clone itself: The junction differs from germline at one of its ends, possibly a read error. The chain employs TRBV7-9 and TRBJ1-1, with 7 bases aligning to TRBD1. CDR3 length equals 13 residues. Germline loops: CDR1 SEHNR, CDR2 FQNEAQ (reference sequence). The CDR3 loop is CASSLAGTAFSFF. The CDR3 DNA reads as TGTGCCAGCAGCCTAGCCGGGACAGCCTTTTCTTTCTTT.

DNA of the CDR3: TGTGCCAGCAGTTACCGGCAGGGGGTCTCCTACGAGCAGTACTTC. Translating gives CASSYRQGVSYEQYF. This chain joins TRBV6-2 or TRBV6-3 and TRBJ2-7, with TRBD1 matching 7 bases. V shed 2 bases, J shed 0 bases, and the junction held 4 bases outside the gene matches. CDR3 length: 15 residues. CDR1 and CDR2 from the germline V gene are MNHEY and SVGEGT.

The chain couples TRBV3-1 (or the pseudogene TRBV3-2) to TRBJ1-3; no definite D call. This CDR3 has 14 residues. Trimming removed 3 bases at V and 4 bases at J, with 10 bases between. In germline, CDR1 is LGHDT, CDR2 YNNKEL (reference sequence). The CDR3 reads CASSHFGPGNTIYF. The CDR3 region has the DNA TGTGCCAGCAGCCACTTTGGGCCCGGAAACACCATATATTTT.

The rearrangement uses TRBV29-1 and TRBJ1-1; TRBD1 aligns across 7 bases. With 6 bases clipped from V and 4 bases from J, the junction kept 5 bases outside the gene matches. The CDR3 length is 12 residues. Looked up from germline, CDR1 is SQVTM and CDR2 is ANQGSEA. The CDR3: CSVRQGTTEAFF. In DNA form, the CDR3 reads TGCAGCGTCAGACAGGGAACCACTGAAGCTTTCTTT.